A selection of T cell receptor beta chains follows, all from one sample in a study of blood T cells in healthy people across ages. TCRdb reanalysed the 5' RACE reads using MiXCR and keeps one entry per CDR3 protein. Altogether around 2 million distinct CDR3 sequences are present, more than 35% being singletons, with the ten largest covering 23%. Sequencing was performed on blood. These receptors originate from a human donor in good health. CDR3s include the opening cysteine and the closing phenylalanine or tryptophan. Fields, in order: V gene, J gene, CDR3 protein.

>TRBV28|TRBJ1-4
CASSYPTGVEKLFF
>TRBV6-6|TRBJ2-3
CASSYQEVSRGTDTQYF
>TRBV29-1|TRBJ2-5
CSVGGETQYF
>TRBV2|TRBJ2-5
CASSTIAGAGETQYF
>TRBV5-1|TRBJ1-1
CASRVGPGSPDAFF
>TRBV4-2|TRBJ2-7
CASSQEGHQAREQYF
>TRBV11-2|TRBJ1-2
CASSSQGIVGYTF
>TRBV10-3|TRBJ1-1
CAITDRGDTEAFF
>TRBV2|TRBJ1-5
CASRQAFNQPQHF
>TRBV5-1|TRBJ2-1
CASSFSREEQFF
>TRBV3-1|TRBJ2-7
CASSQGLGLRSYEQYF
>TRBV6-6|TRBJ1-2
CASSPRGEPLNYGYTF
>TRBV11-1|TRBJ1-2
CASSEVNYGYTF
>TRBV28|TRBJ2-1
CATRGTGGRNEQFF
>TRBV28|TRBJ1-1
CASSSHRKAFF
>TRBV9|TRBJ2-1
CASSPGEGAYNEQFF
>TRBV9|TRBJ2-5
CASSVATSGETQYF
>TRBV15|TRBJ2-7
CATSIRWLAESSWDYEQYF
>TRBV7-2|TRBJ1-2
CASSLGLTAVYGYTF
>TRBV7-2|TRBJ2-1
CASSQLAVNYNEQFF
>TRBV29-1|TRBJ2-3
CSVGGLWTDTQYF
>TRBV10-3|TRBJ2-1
CAISVDPSSGGAYEQFF
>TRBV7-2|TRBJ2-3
CASSRNKHPQYF
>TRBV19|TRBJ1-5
CASSIEMRGGSQPQHF
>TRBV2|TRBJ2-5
CASSGQAGGGETQYF
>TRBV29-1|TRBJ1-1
CSVERTARAEAFF
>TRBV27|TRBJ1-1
CASSFAQVTEAFF
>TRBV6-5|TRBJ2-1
CANSYSPGRGRDNEQFF
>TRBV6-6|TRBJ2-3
CASSPDADTQYF
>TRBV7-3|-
CASSRSGGVYEQYF
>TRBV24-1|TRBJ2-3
CATSDSGTYTDTQYF
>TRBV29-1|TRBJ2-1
CSVGFLSYNEQFF
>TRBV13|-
CASSSRAGSPSQETQYF
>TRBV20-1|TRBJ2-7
CSARFGTSGTYEQYF
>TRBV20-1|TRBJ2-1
CSARDPVRNEQFF
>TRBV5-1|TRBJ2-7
CASSATQGAHEQYF
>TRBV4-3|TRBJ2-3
CASSFQGLGLGGDTQYF
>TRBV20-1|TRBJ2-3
CSARNPGTGLGDTQYF
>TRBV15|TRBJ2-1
CATSRVRTGGYNEQFF
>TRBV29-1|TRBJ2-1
CSVGVSLGDEQFF
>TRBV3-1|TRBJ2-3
CASSQGQRGGFTDTQYF
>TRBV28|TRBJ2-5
CASLDRDRGEQYF
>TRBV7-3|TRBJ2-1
CASSLVGASDEQFF
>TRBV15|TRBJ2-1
CATSRPGLNEQFF
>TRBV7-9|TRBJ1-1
CASSTNRGVTTEAFF
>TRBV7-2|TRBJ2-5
CASSLVDGGYQETQYF
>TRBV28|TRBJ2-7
CASKPGTGVTPFSYEQYF
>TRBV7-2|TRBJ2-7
CASSPSEVGYYEQYF
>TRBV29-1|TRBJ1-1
CSVEMGGTGTEAFF